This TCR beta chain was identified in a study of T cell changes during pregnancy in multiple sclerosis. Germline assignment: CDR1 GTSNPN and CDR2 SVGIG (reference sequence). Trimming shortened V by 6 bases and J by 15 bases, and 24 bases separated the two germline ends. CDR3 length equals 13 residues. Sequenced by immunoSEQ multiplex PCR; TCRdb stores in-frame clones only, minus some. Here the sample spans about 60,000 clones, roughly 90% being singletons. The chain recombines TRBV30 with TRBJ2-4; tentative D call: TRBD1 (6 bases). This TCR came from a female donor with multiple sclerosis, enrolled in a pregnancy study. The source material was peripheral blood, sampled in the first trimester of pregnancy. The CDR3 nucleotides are TGTGCCTGTACTGACGGATCCGACAGGCGAAGGTACTTC. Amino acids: CACTDGSDRRRYF. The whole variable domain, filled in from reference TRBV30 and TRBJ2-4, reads SQTIHQWPATLVQPVGSPLSLECTVEGTSNPNLYWYRQAAGRGLQLLFYSVGIGQISSEVPQNLSASRPQDRQFILSSKKLLLSDSGFYLCACTDGSDRRRYFGAGTRLSVL.